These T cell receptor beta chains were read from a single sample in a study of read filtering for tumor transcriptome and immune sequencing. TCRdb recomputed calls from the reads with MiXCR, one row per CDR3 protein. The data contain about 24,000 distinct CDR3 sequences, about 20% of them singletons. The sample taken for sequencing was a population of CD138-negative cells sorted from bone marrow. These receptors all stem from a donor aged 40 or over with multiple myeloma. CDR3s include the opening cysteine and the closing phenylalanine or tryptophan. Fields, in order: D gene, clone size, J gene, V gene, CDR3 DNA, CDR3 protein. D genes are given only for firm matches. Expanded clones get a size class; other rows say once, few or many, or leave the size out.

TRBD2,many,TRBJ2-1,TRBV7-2,TGTGCCAGCAGCTTAGCTAGCGGGGTCCATGAGCAGTTCTTC,CASSLASGVHEQFF
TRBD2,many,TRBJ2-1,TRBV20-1,TGCAGTGCTAGAAGACTCTTCACCGGGACTAGCGGGGGGAGGCCCTACAATGAGCAGTTCTTC,CSARRLFTGTSGGRPYNEQFF
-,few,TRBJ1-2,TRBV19,TGTGCCAGTAGTATCGGAGGGCTAAACTATGGCTACACCTTC,CASSIGGLNYGYTF
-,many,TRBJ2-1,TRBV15,TGTGCCACCAGCCGATGGGGGAGCTCCTACAATGAGCAGTTCTTC,CATSRWGSSYNEQFF
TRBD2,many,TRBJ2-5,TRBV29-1,TGCAGCGTTGAGACTAGCGGGAAGGGAAATGGAGAGACCCAGTACTTC,CSVETSGKGNGETQYF
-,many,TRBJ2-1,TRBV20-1,TGCAGTGCTAGAAACCTCCGCTCATACAATGAGCAGTTCTTC,CSARNLRSYNEQFF
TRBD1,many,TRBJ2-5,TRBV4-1,TGCGCCAGCAGCCACAGTCGGGACAGGGGGCGAGAGACCCAGTACTTC,CASSHSRDRGRETQYF
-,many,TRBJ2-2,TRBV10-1,TGCGCCAGCAGTGCCGTGGTTGGGAGCGGGGAGCTGTTTTTT,CASSAVVGSGELFF
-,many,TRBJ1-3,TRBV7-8,TGTGCCAGCAGCTTGACAGGCACAGGAAACACCATATATTTT,CASSLTGTGNTIYF
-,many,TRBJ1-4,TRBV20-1,TGCAGTGCTAGAGGTTGGGTGGGCTATAATGAAAAACTGTTTTTT,CSARGWVGYNEKLFF
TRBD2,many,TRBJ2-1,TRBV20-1,TGCAGTGCTAGAGGACTAGCGGGGGGACCCTCCTACAATGAGCAGTTCTTC,CSARGLAGGPSYNEQFF
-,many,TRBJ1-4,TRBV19,TGTGCCAGTTCAGGCGAATCCGGTGAAAAACTGTTTTTT,CASSGESGEKLFF
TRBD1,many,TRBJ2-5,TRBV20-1,TGCAGTGCTAGGGACCCGGGACAGGGGGCCCAGTACTTC,CSARDPGQGAQYF
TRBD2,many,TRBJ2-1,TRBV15,TGTGCCACCGGCGGGGGTGGCTCCTACAATGAGCAGTTCTTC,CATGGGGSYNEQFF
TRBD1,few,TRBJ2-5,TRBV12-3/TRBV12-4,TGTGCCAGCAGTCGAGCAGGGGGCCGAGAGACCCAGTACTTC,CASSRAGGRETQYF
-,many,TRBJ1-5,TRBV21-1,TGTGCCAGCAACAGAGACAGGTATATGAGCAATCAGCCCCAGCATTTT,CASNRDRYMSNQPQHF
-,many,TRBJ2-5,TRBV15,TGTGCCACCAGCAGAGATTGGGGAGTAGGAGAGACCCAGTACTTC,CATSRDWGVGETQYF
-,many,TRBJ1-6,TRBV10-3,TGTGCCATCAGTGAGTCGGCCGAGAGCTCCTATAATTCACCCCTCCACTTT,CAISESAESSYNSPLHF
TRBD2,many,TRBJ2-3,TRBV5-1,TGCGCCAGCAGAGAAGGGCGGACTAGCGGGCTCCAAACAGATACGCAGTATTTT,CASREGRTSGLQTDTQYF
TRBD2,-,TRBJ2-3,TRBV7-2,TGTGCCAGCAGCCCTTCCTTGGGACTAGCGGGGGGGCCGGGTACGCAGTATTTT,CASSPSLGLAGGPGTQYF
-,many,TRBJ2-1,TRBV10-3,TGTGCCATCAGTGAGGGGCCGGGGAATTACAATGAGCAGTTCTTC,CAISEGPGNYNEQFF
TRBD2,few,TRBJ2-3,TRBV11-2,TGTGCCAGCAGCTTAGCCGGGACTAGGGTATCAGATACGCAGTATTTT,CASSLAGTRVSDTQYF
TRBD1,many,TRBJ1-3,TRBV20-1,TGCAGTGCTAATGATTACAGGGGGGGGCCTGGAAACACCATATATTTT,CSANDYRGGPGNTIYF
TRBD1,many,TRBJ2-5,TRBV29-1,TGCAGCGTTGACCTCACAGGGGAAGAGACCCAGTACTTC,CSVDLTGEETQYF
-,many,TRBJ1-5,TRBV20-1,TGCAGTGCTAGAGATATCAGGTCGGACAATCAGCCCCAGCATTTT,CSARDIRSDNQPQHF
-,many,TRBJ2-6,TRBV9,TGTGCCAGCTTGAACTCTGGGGCCAACGTCCTGACTTTC,CASLNSGANVLTF
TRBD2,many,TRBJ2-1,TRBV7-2,TGTGCCAGCAGCGTAGATAGCGGGTTCTACAATGAGCAGTTCTTC,CASSVDSGFYNEQFF
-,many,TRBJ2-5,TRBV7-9,TGTGCCAGCAGTGATGTCAGCCAAGAGACCCAGTACTTC,CASSDVSQETQYF
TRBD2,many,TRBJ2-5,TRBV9,TGTGCCAGCAGCCCGCCGGGTAGCGGGGGGCAGACCCAGTACTTC,CASSPPGSGGQTQYF
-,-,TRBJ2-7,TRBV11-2,TGTGCCAGCAGCTTAGCTCCAGACATCTACTACGAGCAGTACTTC,CASSLAPDIYYEQYF
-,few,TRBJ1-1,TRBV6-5,TGTGCCAGCAGTTACTCTTCAGGGACGGCGAACACTGAAGCTTTCTTT,CASSYSSGTANTEAFF
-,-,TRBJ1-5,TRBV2,TGTGCCAGCAGAGGACGGGATGGGGAGCCCCAGCATTTT,CASRGRDGEPQHF
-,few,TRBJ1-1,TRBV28,TGTGCCAGCAGTTTATCGGGTAGGGCTTTCTTT,CASSLSGRAFF
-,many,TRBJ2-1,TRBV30,TGTGCCTGGAGTGGCCGTCATGAGCAGTTCTTC,CAWSGRHEQFF
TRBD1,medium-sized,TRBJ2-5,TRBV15,TGTGCCACCAGCAGCGCCGGGACAGACCAAGAGACCCAGTACTTC,CATSSAGTDQETQYF
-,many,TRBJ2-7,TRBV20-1,TGCAGTGCTAGAGATCTACGTCTCGAGCAGTACTTC,CSARDLRLEQYF
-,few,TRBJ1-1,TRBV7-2,TGTGCCAGCAGCCGGACAGTCTTCATGAACACTGAAGCTTTCTTT,CASSRTVFMNTEAFF
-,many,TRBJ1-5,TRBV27,TGTGCCAGCAGTTTAGGCGGACCAAAGCAGCCCCAGCATTTT,CASSLGGPKQPQHF
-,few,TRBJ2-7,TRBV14,TGTGCCAGCAGCCAAAGGGCCCTCCCGGTATTCGGGTCCTACGAGCAGTACTTC,CASSQRALPVFGSYEQYF
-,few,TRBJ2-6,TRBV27,TGTGCCAGCAGTCTCTCGAGGTCAGGGGCCAACGTCCTGACTTTC,CASSLSRSGANVLTF
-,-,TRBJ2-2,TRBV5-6,TGTGCCAGCAGCACTTCTGGCTACACCGGGGAGCTGTTTTTT,CASSTSGYTGELFF
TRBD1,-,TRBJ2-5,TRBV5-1,TGCGCCAGCAGCCTTAGGACAGGGGAAGAGACCCAGTACTTC,CASSLRTGEETQYF
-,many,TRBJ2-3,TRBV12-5,TGTGCTAGTGGTTTGGTACTCACAGATACGCAGTATTTT,CASGLVLTDTQYF
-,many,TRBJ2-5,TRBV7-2,TGTGCCAGCAGCCTCCGACCGGATTCCGAGACCCAGTACTTC,CASSLRPDSETQYF
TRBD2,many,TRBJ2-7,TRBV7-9,TGTGCCAGCAGCTTAGTGGGAGGGAACGAGCAGTACTTC,CASSLVGGNEQYF
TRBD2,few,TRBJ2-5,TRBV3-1,TGTGCCAGCAGCCAAGTCGGACGGGGGGGAATTCAAGAGACCCAGTACTTC,CASSQVGRGGIQETQYF
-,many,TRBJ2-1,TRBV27,TGTGCCAGCAGTTCGGCCCTTTACAATGAGCAGTTCTTC,CASSSALYNEQFF
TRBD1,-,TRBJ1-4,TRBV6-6,TGTGCCAGCAGTCCTCAGGGGGGGCCAACTAATGAAAAACTGTTTTTT,CASSPQGGPTNEKLFF
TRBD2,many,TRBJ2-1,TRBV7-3,TGTGCCAGCAGCTTGAGCGGGGGGAACGATGAGCAGTTCTTC,CASSLSGGNDEQFF
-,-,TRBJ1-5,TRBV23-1,TGCGCCAGCAGTCAATCGCGGCAGGGGATAAGCAATCAGCCCCAGCATTTT,CASSQSRQGISNQPQHF
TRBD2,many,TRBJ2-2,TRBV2,TGTGCCAGCAGTGAAAGCGGGGGGGCAGCCACCGGGGAGCTGTTTTTT,CASSESGGAATGELFF
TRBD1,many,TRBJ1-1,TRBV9,TGTGCCAGCAGCGTAAGTTATAGGGGGCACACTGAAGCTTTCTTT,CASSVSYRGHTEAFF
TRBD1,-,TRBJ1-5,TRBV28,TGTGCCAGCAGCCGCACAGGGGCGCAGGCTCAGCCCCAGCATTTT,CASSRTGAQAQPQHF
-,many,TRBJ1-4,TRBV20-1,TGCAGTGCTCCCGCGCAAGTGGAGGAAAAACTGTTTTTT,CSAPAQVEEKLFF